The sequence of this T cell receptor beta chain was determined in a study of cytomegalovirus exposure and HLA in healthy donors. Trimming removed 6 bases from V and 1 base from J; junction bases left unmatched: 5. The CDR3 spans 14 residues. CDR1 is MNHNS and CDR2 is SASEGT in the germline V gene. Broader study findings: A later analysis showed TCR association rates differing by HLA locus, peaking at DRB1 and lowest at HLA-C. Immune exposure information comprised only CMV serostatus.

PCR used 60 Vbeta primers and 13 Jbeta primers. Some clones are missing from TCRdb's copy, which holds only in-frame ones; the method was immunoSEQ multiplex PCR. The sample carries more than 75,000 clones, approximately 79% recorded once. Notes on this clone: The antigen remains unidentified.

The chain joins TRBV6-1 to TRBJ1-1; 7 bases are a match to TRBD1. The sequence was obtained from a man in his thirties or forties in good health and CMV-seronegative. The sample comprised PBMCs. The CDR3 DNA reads TGTGCCAGCAGCCCGGGACAGAGGAACACTGAAGCTTTCTTT. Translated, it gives CASSPGQRNTEAFF.